This is a list of T cell receptor beta chains from one sample in a study of T cell responses to AZD1222 COVID-19 vaccine. The data were produced by immunoSEQ multiplex PCR, yet TCRdb's version contains in-frame clones alone and is incomplete. This table holds roughly 120,000 clones, approximately 85% found once. Sequenced here: peripheral blood, sampled on day 0 of AZD1222 vaccination. These receptors originate from an adult in good health. Both conserved end residues are part of each CDR3. A D gene is named only where the DNA matches it firmly. Expanded clones are given a class, and other clones once, few, many or no size at all.

cdr3_nt cdr3_aa v_call clone_size d_call j_call
TGCGCCAGCATGGGGGAAACAGGAGACACTGAAGCTTTCTTT CASMGETGDTEAFF TRBV5-1 . . TRBJ1-1
TGCGCCAGCACCTCGAAGGCCCGGGCAGATACGCAGTATTTT CASTSKARADTQYF TRBV5-1 . . TRBJ2-3
TGTGCCAGCAGTGGGGACAGGGGCTATGGCTACACCTTC CASSGDRGYGYTF TRBV2 once TRBD1 TRBJ1-2
TGTGCCAGCAGCGTCACGGACAGGGCATACACTGAAGCTTTCTTT CASSVTDRAYTEAFF TRBV9 . TRBD1 TRBJ1-1
TGTGCCAGCAGACGTCCCGACCTTTCTAACTATGGCTACACCTTC CASRRPDLSNYGYTF TRBV7-2 once . TRBJ1-2
TGTGCCAGCAGCGCGACAGCTGCCTACGAGCAGTACTTC CASSATAAYEQYF TRBV7-2 . . TRBJ2-7
TGTGCCAGCAGTTTAGGGACAGTCTCGGGCGAGCAGTACTTC CASSLGTVSGEQYF TRBV6-5 . TRBD1 TRBJ2-7
TGCGCCAGCAGCCAAGGACATTCTAACTATGGCTACACCTTC CASSQGHSNYGYTF TRBV4-3 . . TRBJ1-2
TGTGCCAGCAGCCTAGGGACATCTACTAACTATGGCTACACCTTC CASSLGTSTNYGYTF TRBV14 . . TRBJ1-2
TGTGCCAGCTCACGAACAGGGGGCTTGAACACTGAAGCTTTCTTT CASSRTGGLNTEAFF TRBV18 . TRBD1 TRBJ1-1
TGTGCCAGCCCTGACGGGCGGGGGGCCCACGATTTCTCACCCCTCCACTTT CASPDGRGAHDFSPLHF TRBV25-1 . . TRBJ1-6
TGTGCCAGCAGCCGAGGGGGGAATGAGCAGTTCTTC CASSRGGNEQFF TRBV11-1 . . TRBJ2-1
TGTGCCACCAGTGACCCTTGGACAGCCCGGAGCGGCTACACCTTC CATSDPWTARSGYTF TRBV24-1 . . TRBJ1-2
TGTGCCAGCAGTTCCCCGGGGGTACAGGCGAATGGGAAATCCGGCTACACCTTC CASSSPGVQANGKSGYTF TRBV27 . . TRBJ1-2
TGTGCCAGCAGCTCGATAGGGGGCGGCTATGGCTACACCTTC CASSSIGGGYGYTF TRBV7-2 . TRBD1 TRBJ1-2
TGCGCCAGCAGCTTGGTGGACAGGGGATCCTACGAGCAGTACTTC CASSLVDRGSYEQYF TRBV5-1 . TRBD1 TRBJ2-7
TGCGCCAGCAGCTTGGCGGGTAGAGGGGATACGCAGTATTTT CASSLAGRGDTQYF TRBV5-1 once . TRBJ2-3
TGTGCCAGCAGCTTTAGCTCGGAGTACGAGCAGTACTTC CASSFSSEYEQYF TRBV7-9 . . TRBJ2-7
TGTGCTAGTGGAGAAGCCGGGACAGGGTCCTCCTACGAGCAGTACTTC CASGEAGTGSSYEQYF TRBV12-5 once TRBD1 TRBJ2-7
TGTGCCAGCAGCTTGGCCGGGGGCTACAATTATGAGCAGTTCTTC CASSLAGGYNYEQFF TRBV5-6 . . TRBJ2-1
TGTGCCAGCAGCGAGGGACAAATCGGCTCCTACAATGAGCAGTTCTTC CASSEGQIGSYNEQFF TRBV5-4 . . TRBJ2-1
TGTGCCAGCAGGCCTTGGACTAACCCAAAGAACACTGAAGCTTTCTTT CASRPWTNPKNTEAFF TRBV2 . . TRBJ1-1
TGTGCCAGTAGTGCTGGCACGCCCGGGGAGCTGTTTTTT CASSAGTPGELFF TRBV19 . . TRBJ2-2
TGTGCCAGCAGCCTACAGGGGAAAAAACTGTTTTTT CASSLQGKKLFF TRBV28 few TRBD1 TRBJ1-4
TGTGCCAGCTCTCCCCAAGGCCATAGCAATCAGCCCCAGCATTTT CASSPQGHSNQPQHF TRBV18 . . TRBJ1-5
TGTGCCAGCTCGGTGGCATTGAACACTGAAGCTTTCTTT CASSVALNTEAFF TRBV18 . . TRBJ1-1
TGTGCCAGCAGCTTGGGTTCAGCGAACACTGAAGCTTTCTTT CASSLGSANTEAFF TRBV5-6 once . TRBJ1-1
TGTGCCAGCAGCTTAGCGGGAGGTTTCGATGAGCAGTTCTTC CASSLAGGFDEQFF TRBV7-6 . . TRBJ2-1
TGTGCCAGCAGCTTAGGGGTTACTAGTATCCATGAGCAGTTCTTC CASSLGVTSIHEQFF TRBV11-2 . . TRBJ2-1
TGTGCCAGCAGCCCACGACAGGGCCAATCGGGCTACACCTTC CASSPRQGQSGYTF TRBV9 . TRBD1 TRBJ1-2
TGTGCCAGCAGCTTAAGCTTGAGGGGGGGACGCAACTATGGCTACACCTTC CASSLSLRGGRNYGYTF TRBV7-2 . . TRBJ1-2
TGTGCCAGCAGCTTTCACGTACAAGAGACCCAGTACTTC CASSFHVQETQYF TRBV9 . . TRBJ2-5
TGTGCCAGCAGCTCTGGGGGCCGGGCTGAAGCTTTCTTT CASSSGGRAEAFF TRBV11-3 once . TRBJ1-1
TGTGCCAGCAGCAGCAGGTCGACCAGGAATCAGCCCCAGCATTTT CASSSRSTRNQPQHF TRBV6-5 . . TRBJ1-5
TGTGCCAGCAGCTCTATCGGACAGGGCTCCTACGAGCAGTACTTC CASSSIGQGSYEQYF TRBV5-6 . TRBD1 TRBJ2-7
TGTGCCTGGAGTGTTAACGGACTTTCAACACCCCTCCACTTT CAWSVNGLSTPLHF TRBV30 once . TRBJ1-6
TGTGCCAGCAGCTCTACAGGGGGCTCTGGAAACACCATATATTTT CASSSTGGSGNTIYF TRBV7-3 . TRBD1 TRBJ1-3
TGTGCCAGTAGTAAAGCGGGGGGAACCTACGAGCAGTACTTC CASSKAGGTYEQYF TRBV19 . TRBD2 TRBJ2-7
TGCGCCAGCAGCCAAGATTCGAGGGGTGCCCCAACCTACGAGCAGTACTTC CASSQDSRGAPTYEQYF TRBV4-1 . . TRBJ2-7
TGTGCCTGGAAACGGTTCATGTCTAGCAATCAGCCCCAGCATTTT CAWKRFMSSNQPQHF TRBV30 . . TRBJ1-5
TGTGCCAGCAGTTTATCCGGTCCGGGCGGCACTGAAGCTTTCTTT CASSLSGPGGTEAFF TRBV27 . . TRBJ1-1
TGTGCCAGCAGCTTGACAGGGGGCACTGAAGCTTTCTTT CASSLTGGTEAFF TRBV11-3 . TRBD1 TRBJ1-1
TGTGCCACCAGTGATTCCGACAGCCATTCTGGAAACACCATATATTTT CATSDSDSHSGNTIYF TRBV24-1 . . TRBJ1-3
TGTGCCAGCAGTTACAACGGACAGGGATGGAAGCCCCAGCATTTT CASSYNGQGWKPQHF TRBV6-2/TRBV6-3 . TRBD1 TRBJ1-5
TGTGCCAGCAGTGAACGGGCCAGCTTGAACACTGAAGCTTTCTTT CASSERASLNTEAFF TRBV6-1 . . TRBJ1-1
TGCGCCAGCAGTTCGACCGGGGCGGGCCACGAGCAGTACTTC CASSSTGAGHEQYF TRBV10-1 . . TRBJ2-7
TGTGCCAGTAGTGGACAGGTTCACACTGAAGCTTTCTTT CASSGQVHTEAFF TRBV19 . TRBD1 TRBJ1-1